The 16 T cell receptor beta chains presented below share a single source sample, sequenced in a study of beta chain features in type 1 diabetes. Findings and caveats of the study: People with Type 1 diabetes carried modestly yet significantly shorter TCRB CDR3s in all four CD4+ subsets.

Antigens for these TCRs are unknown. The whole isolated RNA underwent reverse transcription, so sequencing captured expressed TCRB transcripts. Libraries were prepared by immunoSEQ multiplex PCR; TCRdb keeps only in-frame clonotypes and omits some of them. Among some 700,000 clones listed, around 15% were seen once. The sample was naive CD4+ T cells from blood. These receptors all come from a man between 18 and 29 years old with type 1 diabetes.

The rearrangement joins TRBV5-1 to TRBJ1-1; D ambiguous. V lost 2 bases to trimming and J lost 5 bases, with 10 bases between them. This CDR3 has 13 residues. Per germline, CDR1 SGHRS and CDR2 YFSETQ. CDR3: CASSFSTGTEAFF. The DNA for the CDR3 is TGCGCCAGCAGCTTTAGCACCGGGACTGAAGCTTTCTTT. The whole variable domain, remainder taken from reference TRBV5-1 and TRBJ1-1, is KAGVTQTPRYLIKTRGQQVTLSCSPISGHRSVSWYQQTPGQGLQFLFEYFSETQRNKGNFPGRFSGRQFSNSRSEMNVSTLELGDSALYLCASSFSTGTEAFFGQGTRLTVV.

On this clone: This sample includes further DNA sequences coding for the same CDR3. The CDR3 sequence is CAWSGTDDQPQHF. CDR3 DNA: TGTGCCTGGAGTGGGACGGATGATCAGCCCCAGCATTTT. The chain uses TRBV30 and TRBJ1-5; no definite D call. Germline CDR1 GTSNPN, CDR2 SVGIG (reference sequence). V lost 1 base and J 5 bases, leaving 9 bases between the germline ends. CDR3 size: 13 residues. Based on the CDR3 plus reference TRBV30 and TRBJ1-5, the full variable domain is SQTIHQWPATLVQPVGSPLSLECTVEGTSNPNLYWYRQAAGRGLQLLFYSVGIGQISSEVPQNLSASRPQDRQFILSSKKLLLSDSGFYLCAWSGTDDQPQHFGDGTRLSIL.

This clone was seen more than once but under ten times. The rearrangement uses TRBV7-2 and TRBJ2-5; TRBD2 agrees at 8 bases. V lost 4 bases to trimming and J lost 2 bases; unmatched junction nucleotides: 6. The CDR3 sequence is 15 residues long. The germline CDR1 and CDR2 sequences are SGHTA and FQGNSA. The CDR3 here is CASSSRIAGQETQYF. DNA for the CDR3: TGTGCCAGCAGCTCTCGGATAGCGGGACAAGAGACCCAGTACTTC.

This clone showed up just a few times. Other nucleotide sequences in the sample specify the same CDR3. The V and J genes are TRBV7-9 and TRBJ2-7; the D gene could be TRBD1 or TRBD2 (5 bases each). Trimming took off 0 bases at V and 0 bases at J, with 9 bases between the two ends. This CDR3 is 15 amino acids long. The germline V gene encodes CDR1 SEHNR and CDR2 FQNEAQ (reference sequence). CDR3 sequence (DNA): TGTGCCAGCAGCTTAGCGGGGACGAGCTCCTACGAGCAGTACTTC. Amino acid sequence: CASSLAGTSSYEQYF.

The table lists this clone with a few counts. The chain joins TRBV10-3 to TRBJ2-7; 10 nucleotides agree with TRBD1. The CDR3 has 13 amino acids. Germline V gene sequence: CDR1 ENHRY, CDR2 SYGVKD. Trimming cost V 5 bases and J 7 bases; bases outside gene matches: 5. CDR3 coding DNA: TGTGCCATCAGTCGCGGACAGGGGGTTGAGCAGTACTTC. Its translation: CAISRGQGVEQYF.

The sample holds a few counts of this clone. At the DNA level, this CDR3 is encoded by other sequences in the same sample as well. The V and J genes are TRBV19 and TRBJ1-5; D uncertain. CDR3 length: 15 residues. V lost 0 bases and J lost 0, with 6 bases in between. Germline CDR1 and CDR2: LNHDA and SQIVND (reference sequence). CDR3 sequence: CASSIDGDSNQPQHF. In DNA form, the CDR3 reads TGTGCCAGTAGTATAGACGGGGATAGCAATCAGCCCCAGCATTTT.

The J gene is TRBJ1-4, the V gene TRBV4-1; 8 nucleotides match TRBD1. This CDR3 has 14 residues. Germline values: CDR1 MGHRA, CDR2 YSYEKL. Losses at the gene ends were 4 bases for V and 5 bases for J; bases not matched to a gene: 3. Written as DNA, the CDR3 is TGCGCCAGCAGCCCCGGGACAGGAAATGAAAAACTGTTTTTT. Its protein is CASSPGTGNEKLFF.

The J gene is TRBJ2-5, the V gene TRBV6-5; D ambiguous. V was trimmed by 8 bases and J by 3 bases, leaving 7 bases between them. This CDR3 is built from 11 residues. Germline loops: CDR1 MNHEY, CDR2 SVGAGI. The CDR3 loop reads CASARKETQYF. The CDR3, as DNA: TGTGCCAGCGCCCGGAAAGAGACCCAGTACTTC.

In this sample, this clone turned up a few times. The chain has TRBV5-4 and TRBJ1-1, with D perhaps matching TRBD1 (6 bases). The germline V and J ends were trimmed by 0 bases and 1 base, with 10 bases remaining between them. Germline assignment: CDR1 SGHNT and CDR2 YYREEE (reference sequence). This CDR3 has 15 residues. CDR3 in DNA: TGTGCCAGCAGCTTGGAGGGGGTGGCGAACACTGAAGCTTTCTTT. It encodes CASSLEGVANTEAFF.

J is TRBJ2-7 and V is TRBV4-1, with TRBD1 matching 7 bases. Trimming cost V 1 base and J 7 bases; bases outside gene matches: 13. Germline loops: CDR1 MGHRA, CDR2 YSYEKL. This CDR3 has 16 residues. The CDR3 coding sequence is TGCGCCAGCAGCCAAGTTCGGGACAGTCTTCCCCAGGAGCAGTACTTC. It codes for CASSQVRDSLPQEQYF.

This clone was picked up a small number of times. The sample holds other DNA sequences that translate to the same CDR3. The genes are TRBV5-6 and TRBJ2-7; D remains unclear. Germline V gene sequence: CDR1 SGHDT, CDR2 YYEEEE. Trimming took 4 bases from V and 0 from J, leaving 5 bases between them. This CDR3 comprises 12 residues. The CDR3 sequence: CASSLVSYEQYF. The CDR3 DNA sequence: TGTGCCAGCAGCCTCGTCTCCTACGAGCAGTACTTC.

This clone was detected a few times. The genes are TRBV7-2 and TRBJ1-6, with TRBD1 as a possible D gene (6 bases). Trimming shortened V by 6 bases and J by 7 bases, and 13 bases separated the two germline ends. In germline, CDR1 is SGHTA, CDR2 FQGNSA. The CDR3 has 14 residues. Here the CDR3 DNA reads TGTGCCAGCAGTCCACAGGGTACCAATTCACCCCTCCACTTT. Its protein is CASSPQGTNSPLHF.

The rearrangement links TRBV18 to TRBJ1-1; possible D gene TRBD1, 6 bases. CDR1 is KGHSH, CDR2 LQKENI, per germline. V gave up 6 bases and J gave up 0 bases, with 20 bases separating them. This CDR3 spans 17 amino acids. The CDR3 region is CASSSRPTGEMNTEAFF. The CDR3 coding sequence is TGTGCCAGCTCTTCGCGTCCGACAGGCGAAATGAACACTGAAGCTTTCTTT.

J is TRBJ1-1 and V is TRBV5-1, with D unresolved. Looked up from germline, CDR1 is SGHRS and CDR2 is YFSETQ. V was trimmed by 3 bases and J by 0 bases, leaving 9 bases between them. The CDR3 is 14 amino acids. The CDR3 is CASSSTAMNTEAFF. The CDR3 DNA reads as TGCGCCAGCAGCTCAACAGCTATGAACACTGAAGCTTTCTTT. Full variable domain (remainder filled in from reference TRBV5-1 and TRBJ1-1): KAGVTQTPRYLIKTRGQQVTLSCSPISGHRSVSWYQQTPGQGLQFLFEYFSETQRNKGNFPGRFSGRQFSNSRSEMNVSTLELGDSALYLCASSSTAMNTEAFFGQGTRLTVV.

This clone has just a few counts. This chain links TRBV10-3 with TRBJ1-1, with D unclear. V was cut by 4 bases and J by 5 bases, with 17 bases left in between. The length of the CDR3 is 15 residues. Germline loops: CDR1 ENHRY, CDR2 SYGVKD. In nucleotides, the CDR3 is TGTGCCATCAGTGGGGATGTACAGCGATCAACTGAAGCTTTCTTT. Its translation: CAISGDVQRSTEAFF.

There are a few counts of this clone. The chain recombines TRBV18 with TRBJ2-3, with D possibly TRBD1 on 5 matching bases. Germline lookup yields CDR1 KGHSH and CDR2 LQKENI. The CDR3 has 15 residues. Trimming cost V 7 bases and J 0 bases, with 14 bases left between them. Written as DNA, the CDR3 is TGTGCCAGCTTCCCGGACAAGACTAGCACAGATACGCAGTATTTT. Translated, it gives CASFPDKTSTDTQYF.